The 15 T cell receptor beta chains in this list originate from one sample, sequenced in a study of blood T cell repertoires in COVID-19. The repertoire was sequenced with immunoSEQ multiplex PCR; TCRdb's copy has only in-frame clones and lacks some. The sample has hundreds of thousands of clones; 70% to 90% are singletons. Sequences were obtained from PBMCs or T cells enriched from blood (not recorded which). The receptors shown here come from a man between 25 and 39 years old with acute COVID-19.

The chain carries TRBV30 and TRBJ2-2, with D perhaps matching TRBD1 (5 bases). CDR3 size: 14 residues. V lost 0 bases and J lost 5, with 10 bases in between. Germline V gene sequence: CDR1 GTSNPN, CDR2 SVGIG (reference sequence). CDR3 sequence reads: CAWSVSRGTGELFF. CDR3 in DNA: TGTGCCTGGAGTGTGAGTAGGGGAACCGGGGAGCTGTTTTTT.

The chain uses TRBV5-4 and TRBJ1-3, with TRBD1 as a possible D gene (5 bases). Germline assignment: CDR1 SGHNT and CDR2 YYREEE (reference sequence). The CDR3 is 13 amino acids. The ends were cut back, 3 bases at V and 2 bases at J, with 6 bases in the middle. CDR3 DNA sequence: TGTGCCAGCAGCTCGGGGGCTGGAAACACCATATATTTT. Its protein is CASSSGAGNTIYF.

V gene TRBV13 combines with J gene TRBJ2-5, with TRBD2 matching 8 bases. The germline V gene encodes CDR1 PRHDT and CDR2 FYEKMQ (reference sequence). The CDR3 has 14 amino acids. Trimming took 4 bases from V and 3 from J; bases not matched to a gene: 4. The CDR3 protein is CASSSGLGEETQYF. In DNA form, the CDR3 reads TGTGCCAGCAGCTCGGGACTAGGGGAAGAGACCCAGTACTTC.

The chain employs TRBV2 and TRBJ2-7; possibly TRBD2 for D (6 bases). V was cut by 4 bases and J by 5 bases, with 18 bases left in between. This CDR3 comprises 15 residues. The V gene's germline CDR1 is SNHLY and CDR2 FYNNEI. The CDR3 DNA sequence: TGTGCCAGCAGTGGGAGCTTGCGGGGAGTGAACGAGCAGTACTTC. Translation gives CASSGSLRGVNEQYF.

The chain joins TRBV9 to TRBJ2-7; D is perhaps TRBD2 (5 bases). V was trimmed by 7 bases and J by 6 bases, leaving 11 bases between them. Germline lookup yields CDR1 SGDLS and CDR2 YYNGEE. The CDR3 is made up of 11 amino acids. The CDR3 reads CASGRGREQYF. The DNA for the CDR3 is TGTGCCAGCGGACGCGGGCGCGAGCAGTACTTC. Variable domain in full (rest from reference TRBV9 and TRBJ2-7): DSGVTQTPKHLITATGQRVTLRCSPRSGDLSVYWYQQSLDQGLQFLIQYYNGEERAKGNILERFSAQQFPDLHSELNLSSLELGDSALYFCASGRGREQYFGPGTRLTVT.

The chain is built from TRBV18 and TRBJ1-2; 7 positions match TRBD1. CDR3 size: 13 residues. V was pared by 2 bases and J by 7 bases, with 4 bases of the junction left unmatched. The V gene's germline CDR1 is KGHSH and CDR2 LQKENI. The CDR3 spells CASSPTGDFGYTF. CDR3 coding DNA: TGTGCCAGCTCACCAACAGGGGATTTTGGCTACACCTTC.

Of note for this clone: Because the CDR3's place on the DNA is in doubt, the DNA is left out and the CDR3 is given as listed by TCRdb. This CDR3 is CASSIPWGGGANTGELFF. This sequence joins TRBV21-1 and TRBJ2-2; TRBD2 is taken as the D call from the table, unchecked against the DNA. TRBV21-1 is a pseudogene. A total of 18 residues make up the CDR3, ends included.

The gene calls are TRBV7-7 and TRBJ2-2; unclear D gene. Germline V CDR1 and CDR2: SSHAT, FNYEAQ (reference sequence). Deletions cut 5 bases from V and 8 bases from J, with 15 bases between. The CDR3 extends over 14 amino acids. The CDR3 spells CASSERLGQGELFF. CDR3 DNA sequence: TGTGCCAGCAGCGAGCGCCTAGGTCAAGGGGAGCTGTTTTTT.

The chain uses TRBV30 and TRBJ1-4; D is undetermined. The germline gives CDR1 GTSNPN, CDR2 SVGIG (reference sequence). V was cut by 3 bases and J by 4 bases, with 3 bases left in between. There are 11 residues in the CDR3. CDR3 sequence reads: CAWSLNEKLFF. The CDR3 nucleotides read TGTGCCTGGAGCCTTAATGAAAAACTGTTTTTT.

This chain joins TRBV7-9 and TRBJ1-3; D is unclear. Germline-derived CDR1 and CDR2 are SEHNR and FQNEAQ (reference sequence). This CDR3 is built from 15 residues. The V end lost 5 bases, the J end lost 0 bases, and 11 bases lay between the germline ends. The CDR3 DNA follows: TGTGCCAGCAGCGGACGGAGGAGCTCTGGAAACACCATATATTTT. Translation: CASSGRRSSGNTIYF.

This clone was seen more than once but under ten times. V and J are TRBV6-5 and TRBJ1-2, with TRBD1 matching 7 bases. The CDR3 loop spans 15 amino acids. From germline, CDR1 is MNHEY and CDR2 SVGAGI. The V and J ends lost 5 bases and 5 bases, in that order; junction bases with no gene match: 11. CDR3 bases: TGTGCCAGCAGTACACGGACAGGCTTGGCTTATGGCTACACCTTC. Translation: CASSTRTGLAYGYTF.

The CDR3 DNA reads as TGTGCCAGCAGCCCCGGACTCAACACTGAAGCTTTCTTT. Amino acid sequence: CASSPGLNTEAFF. This chain links TRBV5-6 with TRBJ1-1; the D is unclear. Trimming took off 4 bases at V and 2 bases at J, with 9 bases between the two ends. The CDR3 is made up of 13 amino acids. Germline CDR1 SGHDT, CDR2 YYEEEE.

This rearrangement joins TRBV12-5 to TRBJ2-1, with TRBD2 matching 12 bases. The CDR3 covers 14 residues. CDR1 and CDR2 (germline): LGHNT, FRNRAP. V lost 7 bases and J lost 4; bases outside the gene matches: 2. The DNA of the CDR3 is TGTGCTAGTGATCTAGCGGGGGGGTACAATGAGCAGTTCTTC. It codes for CASDLAGGYNEQFF.

The chain employs TRBV5-4 and TRBJ1-2; D is perhaps TRBD1 (6 bases). Trimming removed 4 bases at V and 0 bases at J, with 13 bases between. Germline assignment: CDR1 SGHNT and CDR2 YYREEE (reference sequence). This CDR3 comprises 15 residues. CDR3 sequence (DNA): TGTGCCAGCAGCAGCGGGACAACTCCTAACTATGGCTACACCTTC. It specifies CASSSGTTPNYGYTF.

The chain links TRBV18 to TRBJ2-1, with no clear D. The germline V gene has CDR1 KGHSH and CDR2 LQKENI. The CDR3 runs to 14 residues. V lost 0 bases, J lost 9 bases, and 12 bases lay in between. The DNA of the CDR3 is TGTGCCAGCTCACCACCGGTGGTAGCCAGTGAGCAGTTCTTC. It is translated as CASSPPVVASEQFF. Looking up the rest from reference TRBV18 and TRBJ2-1 gives the full variable domain: NAGVMQNPRHLVRRRGQEARLRCSPMKGHSHVYWYRQLPEEGLKFMVYLQKENIIDESGMPKERFSAEFPKEGPSILRIQQVVRGDSAAYFCASSPPVVASEQFFGPGTRLTVL.